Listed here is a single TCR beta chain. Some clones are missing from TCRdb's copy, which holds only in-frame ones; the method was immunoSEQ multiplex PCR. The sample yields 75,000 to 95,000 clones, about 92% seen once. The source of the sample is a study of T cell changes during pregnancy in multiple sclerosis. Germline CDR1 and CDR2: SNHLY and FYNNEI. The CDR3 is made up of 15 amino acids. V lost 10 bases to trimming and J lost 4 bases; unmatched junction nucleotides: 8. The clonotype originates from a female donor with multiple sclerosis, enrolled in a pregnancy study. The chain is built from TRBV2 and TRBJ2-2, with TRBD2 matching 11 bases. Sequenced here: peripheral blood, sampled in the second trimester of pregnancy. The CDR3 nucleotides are TGTGCCACCACCCAGGGACTAGCGGCCACCGGGGAGCTGTTTTTT. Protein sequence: CATTQGLAATGELFF.